The 31 T cell receptor beta chains below all came from one sample that was sequenced in a study of CD8+CD57+ T cells in acquired aplastic anemia. Patients who underwent sequencing had shown CD8+CD57+ cell expansion by flow cytometry. It was genomic DNA that served as the template for profiling TCR beta VDJ and CDR3. TCRdb passed the reads through MiXCR, listing each CDR3 protein once. The sample has roughly 250,000 distinct CDR3 sequences, about 80% seen once. Sequenced input: sorted CD4+, CD8+, or CD8+CD57+ T cells (not recorded which) from PBMCs. These receptors all stem from a human donor with aplastic anemia.

Details on this clonotype: The junction departs from germline at one end; a sequencing error may be responsible. The J gene is TRBJ1-2, the V gene TRBV7-9; maybe TRBD1 (6 bases). The germline gives CDR1 SEHNR, CDR2 FQNEAQ (reference sequence). The CDR3 has 15 residues. As DNA, the CDR3 is TGTGCCAGCAGCTTTTCGACAGGTGATTATGGTGGCGACACCTTC. This translates into CASSFSTGDYGGDTF.

V gene TRBV7-8 combines with J gene TRBJ1-1; possibly TRBD1 for D (5 bases). The CDR3 extends over 15 amino acids. V shed 3 bases and J shed 14 bases, with 25 bases lying between them. Germline lookup yields CDR1 SGHVS and CDR2 FQNEAQ. The CDR3 protein is CASSFHPKGTALSFF. The CDR3 DNA reads TGTGCCAGCAGCTTTCATCCGAAAGGGACCGCCCTTTCCTTCTTT.

The chain carries TRBV7-2 and TRBJ1-2; the D is unclear. The germline gives CDR1 SGHTA, CDR2 FQGNSA. The CDR3 contains 15 residues. V shed 3 bases and J shed 13 bases, with 24 bases lying between them. The CDR3 DNA is TGTGCCAGCAGCTTGTCCAGGAGCGGTGCGGATGGCACCACCTTC. It is translated as CASSLSRSGADGTTF. The variable domain in full, completed from reference TRBV7-2 and TRBJ1-2, reads GAGVSQSPSNKVTEKGKDVELRCDPISGHTALYWYRQSLGQGLEFLIYFQGNSAPDKSGLPSDRFSAERTGGSVSTLTIQRTQQEDSAVYLCASSLSRSGADGTTFGSGTRLTVV.

This clonotype has only a few counts. A read error may explain this, as a much larger clone is one base away. The rearrangement joins TRBV11-3 to TRBJ2-3; no firm D call. Germline V lookup: CDR1 SGHNT, CDR2 YENEEA. Trimming removed 0 bases at V and 6 bases at J, with 10 bases between. The CDR3 is 14 residues long. The CDR3 coding sequence is TGTGCCAGCAGCTTAGATCTGAGAGGCGATACGCAGTATTTT. Its translation: CASSLDLRGDTQYF. Drawing the rest from reference TRBV11-3 and TRBJ2-3, the complete variable domain is EAGVVQSPRYKIIEKKQPVAFWCNPISGHNTLYWYLQNLGQGPELLIRYENEEAVDDSQLPKDRFSAERLKGVDSTLKIQPAELGDSAVYLCASSLDLRGDTQYFGPGTRLTVL.

This chain connects TRBV7-8 to TRBJ2-3; weak D call: TRBD2 (7 bases). The V gene lost 8 bases and the J gene lost 11 bases, with 20 bases spanning the gap. CDR3 length equals 13 residues. Germline CDR1 is SGHVS and CDR2 is FQNEAQ. The CDR3 is CASGVGGKRGQYF. The DNA for the CDR3 is TGTGCCAGCGGGGTCGGGGGCAAGCGGGGGCAGTATTTT. Full variable domain (rest looked up from reference TRBV7-8 and TRBJ2-3): GAGVSQSPRYKVAKRGQDVALRCDPISGHVSLFWYQQALGQGPEFLTYFQNEAQLDKSGLPSDRFFAERPEGSVSTLKIQRTQQEDSAVYLCASGVGGKRGQYFGPGTRLTVL.

In the case of this clonotype: Relative to the germline gene, one junction end is altered; a read error may explain this. The chain combines TRBV7-8 with TRBJ2-3, with a weak D call TRBD2 (6 bases). Germline CDR1 reads SGHVS; CDR2 reads FQNEAQ. The CDR3 is made up of 13 amino acids. The CDR3, as DNA: TGTGCCAGCGGCTCCGGGGGTACGGGTGGGCAGTTCTTT. Translated, it gives CASGSGGTGGQFF. Together with reference TRBV7-8 and TRBJ2-3, the CDR3 gives the full variable domain: GAGVSQSPRYKVAKRGQDVALRCDPISGHVSLFWYQQALGQGPEFLTYFQNEAQLDKSGLPSDRFFAERPEGSVSTLKIQRTQQEDSAVYLCASGSGGTGGQFFGPGTRLTVL.

Regarding this clonotype: A read error may account for a junction end that differs from germline. The chain combines TRBV7-3 with TRBJ2-1; the D gene could be TRBD1 or TRBD2 (6 bases each). This CDR3 is 13 amino acids long. Germline V lookup: CDR1 SGHTA, CDR2 FQGTGA. CDR3 region: CASREGGIHESSF. DNA of the CDR3: TGTGCCAGCAGAGAAGGGGGGATCCATGAGTCGTCCTTC.

This clonotype appeared a few times. Its ends do not fully match the called genes, so a read error is possible. The chain carries TRBV7-9 and TRBJ1-2; D perhaps matches TRBD1 (5 bases). Germline CDR1 reads SEHNR; CDR2 reads FQNEAQ (reference sequence). The CDR3 spans 13 residues. The chain's CDR3 is CASSLGDNYGYTF. The CDR3 coding sequence is TGTGCTAGCAGCTTAGGGGACAACTATGGCTACACCTTC.

Regarding this clonotype: One end of the junction is discordant with germline, which a read error may explain. The V call is TRBV19, the J call TRBJ2-3; TRBD2 matches 9 bases. This CDR3 comprises 14 residues. Looked up from germline, CDR1 is LNHDA and CDR2 is SQIVND (reference sequence). DNA of the CDR3: TGTGCCAGTAGTATAGCTAGCGGGACCTACAATGAGCATTTC. It is translated as CASSIASGTYNEHF.

The chain is built from TRBV10-3 and TRBJ1-5; D remains ambiguous. Deletions cut 0 bases from V and 2 bases from J, with 5 bases between. This CDR3 region has 14 residues. CDR1 is ENHRY, CDR2 SYGVKD, per germline. The CDR3 coding sequence is TGTGCCATCAGTGAGTCGCGGGGCAATCAGCCCCAGCATTTT. It codes for CAISESRGNQPQHF.

As regards this clonotype: As the CDR3 is not closed by the conserved phenylalanine or tryptophan, this likely results from a read error. This chain uses TRBV11-3 with TRBJ1-2, with 10 bases aligning to TRBD1. V shed 3 bases, J shed 4 bases, and the junction held 5 bases outside the gene matches. This CDR3 is built from 15 residues. The germline V gene has CDR1 SGHNT and CDR2 YENEEA. The CDR3 loop is CASSLTGGSVYGYTL. CDR3 DNA: TGTGCCAGCAGCTTGACAGGGGGCTCGGTCTATGGCTACACCCTC.

This rearrangement joins TRBV19 to TRBJ2-1; 8 nucleotides align to TRBD2. In germline, CDR1 is LNHDA, CDR2 SQIVND (reference sequence). V shed 3 bases and J 7 bases; nucleotides not matched to a gene: 8. The CDR3 consists of 15 residues. The CDR3 region has the DNA TGTGCCAGTAGTATCATCGGGGGGGGCCGTAATGAGCAGTTCTTC. Protein sequence: CASSIIGGGRNEQFF.

There are a few counts of this clonotype. The junction does not match germline at one end; this may be a read error. The rearrangement joins TRBV7-8 to TRBJ2-3; D possibly corresponds to TRBD1 (6 bases). The CDR3 contains 15 residues. Germline V gene data show CDR1 as SGHVS and CDR2 as FQNEAQ. This CDR3 reads CASSVGGERTDTQYF. CDR3 sequence (DNA): TGTGCCAGCAGCGTAGGGGGAGAGCGCACTGATACGCAGTATTTT.

The chain recombines TRBV2 with TRBJ1-5, with unresolved D. The V gene lost 6 bases and the J gene lost 4 bases, with 10 bases spanning the gap. This CDR3 has 13 amino acids. The germline CDR1 and CDR2 sequences are SNHLY and FYNNEI. The CDR3 coding sequence is TGTGCCAGCAGGGTACGGGAGAATCAGCCCCAGCATTTT. It codes for CASRVRENQPQHF.

About this clonotype: At one of its ends the junction is not consistent with the germline gene, which may arise from a read error. V usage is TRBV19 and J usage is TRBJ1-1; D is ambiguous. Germline CDR1 LNHDA, CDR2 SQIVND (reference sequence). The CDR3 runs 15 residues. In nucleotides, the CDR3 is TGTGCCAGTAGTATAGCTAGCGCAGCCTACAATGAGCCTTTCTTC. It encodes CASSIASAAYNEPFF.

This chain joins TRBV7-2 and TRBJ2-7, with D possibly matching TRBD2 (5 bases). Germline lookup yields CDR1 SGHTA and CDR2 FQGNSA. This CDR3 region has 15 residues. V shed 6 bases and J shed 13 bases, with 28 bases lying between them. This chain's CDR3 is CASSVPGGPDTQYYF. CDR3 nucleotide sequence: TGTGCCAGCAGTGTACCAGGAGGCCCCGATACCCAGTATTACTTC.

This clonotype was recorded only once. The J gene is TRBJ1-2, the V gene TRBV7-6, with D unresolved. The CDR3 is 16 amino acids. Trimming took off 1 base at V and 7 bases at J, with 19 bases between the two ends. Germline CDR1 SGHVS, CDR2 FNYEAQ. The CDR3 DNA reads TGTGCCAGCAGCTTAGGGTCAGGTGAGGCTTTATTTGGCTACACCTTC. This encodes CASSLGSGEALFGYTF.

Details on this clonotype: No conserved phenylalanine or tryptophan ends this CDR3, so it is likely a read error. No DNA is shown, since the ends of the CDR3 on it are uncertain; the CDR3 is the one TCRdb lists. The chain uses TRBV2 and TRBJ1-5; the table's D call of TRBD1 was not tested on the DNA. The length of the CDR3 is 15 amino acids, counting both ends. From germline, CDR1 is SNHLY and CDR2 FYNNEI. The CDR3 spells CASGDGGTNTQYFDP.

The chain recombines TRBV7-8 with TRBJ2-7; weak D call: TRBD1 (6 bases). V shed 5 bases and J shed 13 bases, with 27 bases lying between them. CDR1 is SGHVS and CDR2 is FQNEAQ in the germline V gene. CDR3 length equals 15 residues. Written as DNA, the CDR3 is TGTGCCAGCAGCCCCGGGACACGGGGCGAAGCCTTCTTTTACGTC. Translating it yields CASSPGTRGEAFFYV.

This clonotype was detected a few times. This chain links TRBV11-3 with TRBJ2-1; possibly TRBD1 or TRBD2 for D (5 bases each). Germline V lookup: CDR1 SGHNT, CDR2 YENEEA. Trimming took off 9 bases at V and 2 bases at J, with 17 bases between the two ends. The CDR3 runs to 15 residues. The CDR3 loop is CASRIARGAYNEQFF. In nucleotides, the CDR3 is TGTGCCAGTAGGATAGCGAGGGGAGCCTACAATGAGCAGTTCTTC.

As regards this clonotype: A read error is likely, as this CDR3 ends without the conserved phenylalanine or tryptophan. Because the CDR3's place on the DNA is in doubt, the DNA is left out and the CDR3 is given as listed by TCRdb. The chain couples TRBV2 to TRBJ1-5. Termini included, the CDR3 measures 15 amino acids. CDR1 SNHLY and CDR2 FYNNEI come from the germline V gene. CDR3 region: CASGDGTTRTQYFGP.

The chain carries TRBV12-3 or TRBV12-4 and TRBJ2-7; 7 nucleotides line up with TRBD1. CDR3 length: 13 residues. Trimming removed 6 bases from V and 4 bases from J; junction bases left unmatched: 6. The DNA of the CDR3 is TGTGCCAGCAGGGACAGGACCCGGTACGAGCAGTACTTC. Protein sequence: CASRDRTRYEQYF.

The V and J genes are TRBV2 and TRBJ1-2, with TRBD1 as a possible D gene (6 bases). The CDR3 loop spans 14 amino acids. CDR1 is SNHLY, CDR2 FYNNEI, per germline. Trimming pared 6 bases from V and 3 bases from J, leaving 14 bases between. The CDR3 DNA reads TGTGCCAGCAGACTTCCCGGGACATACTATGGCTACACCTTC. Its protein product is CASRLPGTYYGYTF.

With regard to this clonotype: Germline is not matched at one junction end, which may reflect a read error. The rearrangement links TRBV7-8 to TRBJ1-2; D not resolved. Germline-derived CDR1 and CDR2 are SGHVS and FQNEAQ. The length of the CDR3 is 14 residues. In DNA, the CDR3 is TGTGCCAGCAGCTTAGGGGGTGGTCCCGATACGCACACTTTC. This codes for CASSLGGGPDTHTF.

With respect to this clonotype: Germline and junction disagree at one end, which may indicate a read error. The V gene is TRBV9, the J gene TRBJ2-5; D ambiguous. Germline-derived CDR1 and CDR2 are SGDLS and YYNGEE. This CDR3 is built from 14 residues. Written as DNA, the CDR3 is TGTGCCACCAGCGTAGGTTCCGAGCCACAGTATTTTTACTTC. Its protein is CATSVGSEPQYFYF.

The chain uses TRBV24-1 and TRBJ1-5; D uncertain. This CDR3 is 12 amino acids long. Germline CDR1 reads KGHDR; CDR2 reads SFDVKD. Deletions cut 3 bases from V and 9 bases from J, with 8 bases between. CDR3 amino acids: CATSDLRGPQHF. The CDR3 region has the DNA TGTGCCACCAGTGATCTCCGGGGGCCCCAGCATTTT.

With respect to this clonotype: At one end the junction does not follow the germline gene, possibly because of a read error. V usage is TRBV2 and J usage is TRBJ1-1; possible D gene TRBD1, 6 bases. Germline CDR1 is SNHLY and CDR2 is FYNNEI. This CDR3 region has 16 residues. The CDR3 DNA reads as TGTGCCAGCGGAGACGGGGGCACAGTCACGCAGACTGATGGCTTATTT. Protein product: CASGDGGTVTQTDGLF. Based on the CDR3 plus reference TRBV2 and TRBJ1-1, the full variable domain is EPEVTQTPSHQVTQMGQEVILRCVPISNHLYFYWYRQILGQKVEFLVSFYNNEISEKSEIFDDQFSVERPDGSNFTLKIRSTKLEDSAMYFCASGDGGTVTQTDGLFGQGTRLTVV.

For this clonotype: One end of the junction fails to match germline, which may point to a read error. This chain connects TRBV7-2 to TRBJ2-3; TRBD1 or TRBD2 may be the D gene (5 bases each). There are 13 residues in the CDR3. Germline V gene sequence: CDR1 SGHTA, CDR2 FQGNSA. CDR3 loop: CASGGRANDMQHF. The CDR3 DNA reads TGTGCCAGCGGGGGACGGGCCAACGATATGCAGCACTTT. The full variable domain, its missing parts supplied by reference TRBV7-2 and TRBJ2-3, is GAGVSQSPSNKVTEKGKDVELRCDPISGHTALYWYRQSLGQGLEFLIYFQGNSAPDKSGLPSDRFSAERTGGSVSTLTIQRTQQEDSAVYLCASGGRANDMQHFGPGTRLTVL.

About this clonotype itself: One junction end disagrees with the germline gene, perhaps due to a read error. The chain combines TRBV10-1 with TRBJ2-1; D uncertain. This CDR3 has 11 amino acids. CDR1 is WNHNN, CDR2 SYGVQD, per germline (reference sequence). The CDR3 sequence: CGISEVHEQFF. CDR3 sequence (DNA): TGTGGTATCAGTGAGGTCCATGAGCAGTTCTTC.

Points on this clonotype: One end of the junction is discordant with germline, which a read error may explain. The chain links TRBV2 to TRBJ2-4, with 7 bases that match TRBD1. Germline CDR1 and CDR2: SNHLY and FYNNEI. CDR3 length equals 12 residues. The CDR3 spells CASGDAGTDTHF. CDR3 DNA: TGTGCCAGCGGGGACGCTGGGACAGATACGCACTTC. Based on the CDR3 plus reference TRBV2 and TRBJ2-4, the full variable domain is EPEVTQTPSHQVTQMGQEVILRCVPISNHLYFYWYRQILGQKVEFLVSFYNNEISEKSEIFDDQFSVERPDGSNFTLKIRSTKLEDSAMYFCASGDAGTDTHFGAGTRLSVL.

Regarding this clonotype: Given the absence of the conserved phenylalanine or tryptophan at the CDR3 end, a read error is likely. The limits of the CDR3 on the DNA are not certain, so only TCRdb's listed CDR3 is given. The J gene is TRBJ1-5, the V gene TRBV24-1; the D segment call TRBD1 is taken from the table without a DNA check. Including both end residues, the CDR3 is 15 amino acids long. Germline CDR1 is KGHDR and CDR2 is SFDVKD. The CDR3 reads CATSDKKTGFGPQTI.